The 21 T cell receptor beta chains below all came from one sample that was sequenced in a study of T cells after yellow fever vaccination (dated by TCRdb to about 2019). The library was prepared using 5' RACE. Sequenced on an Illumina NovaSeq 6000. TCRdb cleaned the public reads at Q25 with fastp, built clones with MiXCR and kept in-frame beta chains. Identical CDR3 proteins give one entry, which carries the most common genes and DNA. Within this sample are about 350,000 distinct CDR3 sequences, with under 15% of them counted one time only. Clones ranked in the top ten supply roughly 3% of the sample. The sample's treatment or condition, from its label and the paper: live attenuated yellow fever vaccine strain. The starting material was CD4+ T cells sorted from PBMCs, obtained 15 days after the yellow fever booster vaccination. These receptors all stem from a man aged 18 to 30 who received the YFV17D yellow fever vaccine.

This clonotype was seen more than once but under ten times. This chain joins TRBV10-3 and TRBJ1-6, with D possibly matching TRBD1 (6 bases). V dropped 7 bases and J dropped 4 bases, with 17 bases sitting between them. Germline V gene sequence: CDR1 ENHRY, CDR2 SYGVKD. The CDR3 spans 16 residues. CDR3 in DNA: TGTGCCATCAACACCGACAGGAGCCCATATAATTCACCCCTCCACTTT. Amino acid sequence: CAINTDRSPYNSPLHF.

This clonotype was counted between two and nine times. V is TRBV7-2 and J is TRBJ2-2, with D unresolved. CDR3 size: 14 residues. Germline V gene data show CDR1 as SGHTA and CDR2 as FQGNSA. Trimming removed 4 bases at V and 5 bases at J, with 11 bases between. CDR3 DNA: TGTGCCAGCAGCTCTACTCTTGGGACCGGGGAGCTGTTTTTT. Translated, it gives CASSSTLGTGELFF.

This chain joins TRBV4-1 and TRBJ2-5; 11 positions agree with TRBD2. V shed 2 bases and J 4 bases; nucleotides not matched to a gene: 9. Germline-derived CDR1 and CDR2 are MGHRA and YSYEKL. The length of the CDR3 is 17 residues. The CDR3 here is CASSQSLAGGLAETQYF. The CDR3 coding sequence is TGCGCCAGCAGCCAATCTTTAGCGGGGGGGCTCGCAGAGACCCAGTACTTC.

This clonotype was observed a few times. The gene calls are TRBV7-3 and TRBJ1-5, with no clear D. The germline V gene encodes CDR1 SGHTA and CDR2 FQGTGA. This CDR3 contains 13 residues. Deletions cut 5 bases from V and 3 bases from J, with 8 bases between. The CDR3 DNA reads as TGTGCCAGCAGCCCCTCCCCCAATCAGCCCCAGCATTTT. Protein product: CASSPSPNQPQHF.

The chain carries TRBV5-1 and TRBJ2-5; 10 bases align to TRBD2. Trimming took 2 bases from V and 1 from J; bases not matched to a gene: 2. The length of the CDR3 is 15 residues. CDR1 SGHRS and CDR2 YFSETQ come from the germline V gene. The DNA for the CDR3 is TGCGCCAGCAGCTTCTGGACTAGCGGCCAAGAGACCCAGTACTTC. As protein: CASSFWTSGQETQYF.

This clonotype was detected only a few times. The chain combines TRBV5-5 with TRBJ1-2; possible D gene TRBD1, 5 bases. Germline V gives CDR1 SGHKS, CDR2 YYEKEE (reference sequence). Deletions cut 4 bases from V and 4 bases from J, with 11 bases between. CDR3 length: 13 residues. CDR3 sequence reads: CASSTRQSYGYTF. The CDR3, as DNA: TGTGCCAGCAGCACCAGACAGAGCTATGGCTACACCTTC.

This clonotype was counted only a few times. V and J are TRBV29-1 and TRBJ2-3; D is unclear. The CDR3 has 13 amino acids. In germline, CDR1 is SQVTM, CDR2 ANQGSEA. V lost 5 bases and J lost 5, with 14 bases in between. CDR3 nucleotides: TGCAGCGTTTTGGTAGTCTCTCGAGATACGCAGTATTTT. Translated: CSVLVVSRDTQYF.

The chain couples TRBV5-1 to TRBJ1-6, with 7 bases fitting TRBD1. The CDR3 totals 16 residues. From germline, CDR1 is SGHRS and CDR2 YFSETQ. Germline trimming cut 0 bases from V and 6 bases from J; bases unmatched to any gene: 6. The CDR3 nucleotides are TGCGCCAGCAGCTTGGATTACAGGGGAGGTAATTCACCCCTCCACTTT. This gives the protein CASSLDYRGGNSPLHF.

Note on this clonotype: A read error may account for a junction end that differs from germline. CDR3 sequence: CASSGSVREWF. CDR3 DNA sequence: TGTGCCAGCAGTGGCTCAGTCAGGGAATGGTTC. This chain links TRBV25-1 with TRBJ2-5, with D tentatively TRBD1 (5 bases). This CDR3 region has 11 residues. Germline lookup yields CDR1 MGHDK and CDR2 SYGVNS.

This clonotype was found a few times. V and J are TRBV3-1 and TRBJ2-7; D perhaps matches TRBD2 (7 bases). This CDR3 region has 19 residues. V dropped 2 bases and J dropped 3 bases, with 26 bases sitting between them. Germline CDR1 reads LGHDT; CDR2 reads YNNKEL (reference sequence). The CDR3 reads CASSQKGGPSGGSYYEQYF. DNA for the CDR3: TGTGCCAGCAGCCAAAAGGGGGGCCCTAGCGGAGGATCTTACTACGAGCAGTACTTC.

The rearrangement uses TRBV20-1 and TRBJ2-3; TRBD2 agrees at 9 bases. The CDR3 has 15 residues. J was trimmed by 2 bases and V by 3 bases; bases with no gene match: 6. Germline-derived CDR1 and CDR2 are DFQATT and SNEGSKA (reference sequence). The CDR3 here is CSARPSGTSTDTQYF. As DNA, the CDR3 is TGCAGTGCTAGGCCTAGCGGGACCTCCACAGATACGCAGTATTTT.

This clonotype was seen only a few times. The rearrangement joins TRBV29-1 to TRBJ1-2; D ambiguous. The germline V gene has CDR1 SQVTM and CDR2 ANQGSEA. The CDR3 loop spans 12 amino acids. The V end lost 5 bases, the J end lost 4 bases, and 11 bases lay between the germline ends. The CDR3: CSVLQFGYGYTF. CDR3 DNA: TGCAGCGTTCTTCAGTTCGGCTATGGCTACACCTTC.

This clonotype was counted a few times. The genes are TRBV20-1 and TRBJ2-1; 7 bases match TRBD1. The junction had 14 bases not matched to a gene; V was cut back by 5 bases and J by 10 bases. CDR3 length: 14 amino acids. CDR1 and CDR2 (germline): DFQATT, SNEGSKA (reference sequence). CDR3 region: CSAVSGTALAEQFF. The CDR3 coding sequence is TGCAGTGCTGTATCCGGGACAGCCCTCGCGGAGCAGTTCTTC.

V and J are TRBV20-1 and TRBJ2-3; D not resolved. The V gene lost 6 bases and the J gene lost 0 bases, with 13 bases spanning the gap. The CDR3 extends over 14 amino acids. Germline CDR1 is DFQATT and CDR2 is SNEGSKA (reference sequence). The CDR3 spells CSARRSTSTDTQYF. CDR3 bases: TGCAGTGCACGGAGATCCACAAGCACAGATACGCAGTATTTT.

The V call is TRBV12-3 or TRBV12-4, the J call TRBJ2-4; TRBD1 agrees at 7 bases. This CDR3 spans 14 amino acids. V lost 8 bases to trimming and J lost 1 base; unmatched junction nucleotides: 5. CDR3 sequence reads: CASLRQGAKNIQYF. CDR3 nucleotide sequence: TGTGCCAGCTTGCGACAGGGCGCCAAAAACATTCAGTACTTC.

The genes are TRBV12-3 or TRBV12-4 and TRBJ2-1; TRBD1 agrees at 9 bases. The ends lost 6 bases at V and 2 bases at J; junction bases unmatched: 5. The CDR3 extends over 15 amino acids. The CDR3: CASRQTGGTYNEQFF. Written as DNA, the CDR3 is TGTGCCAGCAGGCAAACAGGGGGCACCTACAATGAGCAGTTCTTC.

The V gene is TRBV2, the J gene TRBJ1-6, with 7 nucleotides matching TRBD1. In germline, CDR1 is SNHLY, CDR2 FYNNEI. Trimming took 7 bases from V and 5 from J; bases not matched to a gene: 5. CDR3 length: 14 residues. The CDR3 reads CASKGDSHNSPLHF. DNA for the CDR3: TGTGCCAGCAAGGGGGACAGCCATAATTCACCCCTCCACTTT.

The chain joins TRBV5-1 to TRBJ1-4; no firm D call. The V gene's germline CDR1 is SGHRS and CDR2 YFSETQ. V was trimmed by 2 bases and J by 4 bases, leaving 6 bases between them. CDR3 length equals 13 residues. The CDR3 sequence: CASSFPDNEKLFF. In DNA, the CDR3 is TGCGCCAGCAGCTTCCCGGATAATGAAAAACTGTTTTTT.

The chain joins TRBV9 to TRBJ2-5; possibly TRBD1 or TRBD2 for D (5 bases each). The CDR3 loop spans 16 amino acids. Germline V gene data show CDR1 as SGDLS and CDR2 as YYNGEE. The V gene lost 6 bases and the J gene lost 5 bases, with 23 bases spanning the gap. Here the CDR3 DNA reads TGTGCCAGCACTGTTGGGGCCAGCGCGGGTTCGGAGACCCAGTACTTC. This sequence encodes CASTVGASAGSETQYF.

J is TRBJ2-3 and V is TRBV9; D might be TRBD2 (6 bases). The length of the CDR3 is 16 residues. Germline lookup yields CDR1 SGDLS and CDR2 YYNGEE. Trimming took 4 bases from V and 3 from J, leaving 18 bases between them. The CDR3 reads CASSPLGPGGTDTQYF. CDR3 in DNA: TGTGCCAGCAGCCCCCTCGGCCCCGGGGGTACAGATACGCAGTATTTT.

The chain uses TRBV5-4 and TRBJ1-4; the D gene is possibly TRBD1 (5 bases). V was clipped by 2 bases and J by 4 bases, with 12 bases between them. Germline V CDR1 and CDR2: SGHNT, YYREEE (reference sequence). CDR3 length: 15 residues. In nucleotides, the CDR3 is TGTGCCAGCAGCTTCGCCGGGGCCGGTAATGAAAAACTGTTTTTT. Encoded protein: CASSFAGAGNEKLFF.